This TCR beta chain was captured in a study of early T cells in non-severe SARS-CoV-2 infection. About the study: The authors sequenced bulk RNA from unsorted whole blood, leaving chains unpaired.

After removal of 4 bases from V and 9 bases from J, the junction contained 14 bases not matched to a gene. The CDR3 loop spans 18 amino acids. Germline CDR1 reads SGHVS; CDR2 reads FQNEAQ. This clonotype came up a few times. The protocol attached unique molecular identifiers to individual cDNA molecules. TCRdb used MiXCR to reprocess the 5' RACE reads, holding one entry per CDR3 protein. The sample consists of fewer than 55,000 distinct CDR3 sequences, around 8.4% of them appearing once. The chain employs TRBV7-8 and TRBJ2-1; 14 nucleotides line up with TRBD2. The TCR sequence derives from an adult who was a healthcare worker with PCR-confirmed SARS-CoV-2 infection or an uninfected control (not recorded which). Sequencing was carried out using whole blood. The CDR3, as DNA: TGTGCCAGCAGCTCATCTTGGGGGGGACTAGCGGGAGAGGGTGAGCAGTTCTTC. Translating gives CASSSSWGGLAGEGEQFF.